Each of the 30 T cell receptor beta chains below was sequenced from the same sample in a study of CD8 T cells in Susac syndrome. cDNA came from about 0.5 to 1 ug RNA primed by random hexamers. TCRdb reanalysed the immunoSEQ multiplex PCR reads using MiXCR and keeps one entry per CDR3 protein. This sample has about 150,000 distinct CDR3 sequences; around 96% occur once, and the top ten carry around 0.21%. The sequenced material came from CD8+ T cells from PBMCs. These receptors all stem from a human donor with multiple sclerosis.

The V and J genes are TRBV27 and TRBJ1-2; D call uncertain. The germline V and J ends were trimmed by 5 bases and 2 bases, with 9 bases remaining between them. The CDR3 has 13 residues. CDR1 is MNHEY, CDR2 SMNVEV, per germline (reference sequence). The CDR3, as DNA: TGTGCCAGCAGTCCGGAGGAGAACTATGGCTACACCTTC. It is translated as CASSPEENYGYTF.

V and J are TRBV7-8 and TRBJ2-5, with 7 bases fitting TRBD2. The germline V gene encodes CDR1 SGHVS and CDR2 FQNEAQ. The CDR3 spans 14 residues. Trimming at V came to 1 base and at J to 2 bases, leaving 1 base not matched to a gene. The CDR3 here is CASSLGEGQETQYF. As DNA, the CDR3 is TGTGCCAGCAGCTTAGGGGAGGGGCAAGAGACCCAGTACTTC.

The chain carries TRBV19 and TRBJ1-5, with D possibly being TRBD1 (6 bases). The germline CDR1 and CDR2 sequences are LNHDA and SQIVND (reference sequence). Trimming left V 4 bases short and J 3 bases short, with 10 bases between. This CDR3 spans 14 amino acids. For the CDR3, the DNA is TGTGCCAGTAGTACACAGGGAGTCAATCAGCCCCAGCATTTT. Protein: CASSTQGVNQPQHF. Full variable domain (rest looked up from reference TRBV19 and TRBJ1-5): DGGITQSPKYLFRKEGQNVTLSCEQNLNHDAMYWYRQDPGQGLRLIYYSQIVNDFQKGDIAEGYSVSREKKESFPLTVTSAQKNPTAFYLCASSTQGVNQPQHFGDGTRLSIL.

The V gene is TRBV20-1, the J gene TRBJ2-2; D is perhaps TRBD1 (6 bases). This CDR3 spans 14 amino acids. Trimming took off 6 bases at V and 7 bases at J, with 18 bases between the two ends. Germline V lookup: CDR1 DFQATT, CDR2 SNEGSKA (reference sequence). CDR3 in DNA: TGCAGTGCCAGGGGCAGGGGCGAGTACGGGGAGCTGTTTTTT. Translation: CSARGRGEYGELFF.

The CDR3 nucleotides are TGTGCCAGCGGACAGGACCAAGAGACCCAGTACTTC. Translated, it gives CASGQDQETQYF. The chain recombines TRBV3-1 with TRBJ2-5; 7 bases map to TRBD1. CDR3 size: 12 residues. J lost 0 bases, V lost 8 bases, and 0 bases had no gene match. Germline CDR1 LGHDT, CDR2 YNNKEL (reference sequence).

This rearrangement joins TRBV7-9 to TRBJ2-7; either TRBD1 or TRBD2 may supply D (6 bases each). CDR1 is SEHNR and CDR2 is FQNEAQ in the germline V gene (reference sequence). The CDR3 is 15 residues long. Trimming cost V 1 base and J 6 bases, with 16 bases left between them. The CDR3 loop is CASSLGGTPLAEQYF. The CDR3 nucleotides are TGTGCCAGCAGCTTAGGCGGGACACCCTTGGCCGAGCAGTACTTC.

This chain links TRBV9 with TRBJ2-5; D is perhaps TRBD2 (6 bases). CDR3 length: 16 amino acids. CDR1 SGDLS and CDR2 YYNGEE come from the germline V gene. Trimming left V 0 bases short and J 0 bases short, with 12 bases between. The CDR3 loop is CASSVDVRGNQETQYF. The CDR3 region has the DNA TGTGCCAGCAGCGTAGACGTTCGGGGGAACCAAGAGACCCAGTACTTC.

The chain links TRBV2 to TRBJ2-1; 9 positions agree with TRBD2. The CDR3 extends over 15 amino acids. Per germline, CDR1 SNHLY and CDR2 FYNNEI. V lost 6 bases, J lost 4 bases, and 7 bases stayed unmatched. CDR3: CASSPPSGVYNEQFF. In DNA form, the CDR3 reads TGTGCCAGCAGCCCCCCTAGCGGGGTATACAATGAGCAGTTCTTC.

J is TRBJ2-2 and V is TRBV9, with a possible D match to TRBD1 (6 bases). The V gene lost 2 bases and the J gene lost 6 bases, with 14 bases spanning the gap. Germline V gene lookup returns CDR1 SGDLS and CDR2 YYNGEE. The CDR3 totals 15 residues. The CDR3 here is CASSVMTGRSGELFF. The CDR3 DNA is TGTGCCAGCAGCGTTATGACAGGCAGGTCCGGGGAGCTGTTTTTT.

CDR3 sequence reads: CASSLVVSLAGGSTDTQYF. Written as DNA, the CDR3 is TGTGCCAGCAGTTTAGTAGTATCACTAGCGGGGGGATCCACAGATACGCAGTATTTT. V and J are TRBV12-3 or TRBV12-4 and TRBJ2-3; TRBD2 agrees at 12 bases. With 1 base clipped from V and 2 bases from J, the junction kept 10 bases outside the gene matches. This CDR3 is 19 amino acids long.

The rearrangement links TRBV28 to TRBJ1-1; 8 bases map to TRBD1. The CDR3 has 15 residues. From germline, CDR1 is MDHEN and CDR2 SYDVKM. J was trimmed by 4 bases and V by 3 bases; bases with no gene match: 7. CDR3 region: CASSFFGQGGTEAFF. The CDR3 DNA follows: TGTGCCAGCAGTTTCTTCGGACAGGGCGGCACTGAAGCTTTCTTT. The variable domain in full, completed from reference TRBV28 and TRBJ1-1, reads DVKVTQSSRYLVKRTGEKVFLECVQDMDHENMFWYRQDPGLGLRLIYFSYDVKMKEKGDIPEGYSVSREKKERFSLILESASTNQTSMYLCASSFFGQGGTEAFFGQGTRLTVV.

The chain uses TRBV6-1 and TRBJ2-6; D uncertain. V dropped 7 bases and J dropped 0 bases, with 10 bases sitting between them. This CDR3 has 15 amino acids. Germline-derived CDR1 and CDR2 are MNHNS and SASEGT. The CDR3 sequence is CASIRRISGANVLTF. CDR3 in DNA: TGTGCCAGCATTAGAAGAATCTCTGGGGCCAACGTCCTGACTTTC.

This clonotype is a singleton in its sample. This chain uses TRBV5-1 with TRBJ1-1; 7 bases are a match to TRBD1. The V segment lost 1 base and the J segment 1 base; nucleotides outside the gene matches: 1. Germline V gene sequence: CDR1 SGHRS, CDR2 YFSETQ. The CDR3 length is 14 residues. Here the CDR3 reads CASSLPGGNTEAFF. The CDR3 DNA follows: TGCGCCAGCAGCTTGCCAGGGGGGAACACTGAAGCTTTCTTT.

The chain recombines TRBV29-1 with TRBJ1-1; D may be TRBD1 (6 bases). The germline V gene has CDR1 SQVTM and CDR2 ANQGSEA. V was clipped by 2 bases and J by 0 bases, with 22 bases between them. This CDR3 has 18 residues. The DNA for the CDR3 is TGCAGCGTTGAACCCATCGAGGGGGGCACCGTGTTGAACACTGAAGCTTTCTTT. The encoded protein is CSVEPIEGGTVLNTEAFF.

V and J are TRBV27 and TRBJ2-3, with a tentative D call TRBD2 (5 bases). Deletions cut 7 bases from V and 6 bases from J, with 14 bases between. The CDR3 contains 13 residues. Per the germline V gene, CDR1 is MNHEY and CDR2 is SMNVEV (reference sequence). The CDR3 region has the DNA TGTGCCAGCACCGAGACGGGGATGGATACGCAGTATTTT. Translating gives CASTETGMDTQYF.

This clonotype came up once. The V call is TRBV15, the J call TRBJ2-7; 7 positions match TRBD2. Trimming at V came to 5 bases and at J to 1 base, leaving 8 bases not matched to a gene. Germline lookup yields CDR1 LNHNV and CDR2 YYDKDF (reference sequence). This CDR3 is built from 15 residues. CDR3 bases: TGTGCCACCAGCCCTTCGATGGGGGGGTCCTACGAGCAGTACTTC. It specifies CATSPSMGGSYEQYF.

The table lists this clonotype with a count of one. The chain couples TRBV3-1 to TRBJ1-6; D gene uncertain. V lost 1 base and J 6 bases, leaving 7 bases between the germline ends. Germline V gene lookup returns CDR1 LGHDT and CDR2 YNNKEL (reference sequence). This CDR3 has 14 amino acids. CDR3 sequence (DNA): TGTGCCAGCAGCCAAGGTCCGGCTAATTCACCCCTCCACTTT. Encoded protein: CASSQGPANSPLHF. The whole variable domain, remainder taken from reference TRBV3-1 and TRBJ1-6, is DTAVSQTPKYLVTQMGNDKSIKCEQNLGHDTMYWYKQDSKKFLKIMFSYNNKELIINETVPNRFSPKSPDKAHLNLHINSLELGDSAVYFCASSQGPANSPLHFGNGTRLTVT.

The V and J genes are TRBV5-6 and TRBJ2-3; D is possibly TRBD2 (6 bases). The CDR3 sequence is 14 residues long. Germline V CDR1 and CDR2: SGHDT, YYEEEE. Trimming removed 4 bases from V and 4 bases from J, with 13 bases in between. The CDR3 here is CASSRGLRSDTQYF. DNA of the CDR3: TGTGCCAGCAGCCGGGGGTTACGATCAGATACGCAGTATTTT.

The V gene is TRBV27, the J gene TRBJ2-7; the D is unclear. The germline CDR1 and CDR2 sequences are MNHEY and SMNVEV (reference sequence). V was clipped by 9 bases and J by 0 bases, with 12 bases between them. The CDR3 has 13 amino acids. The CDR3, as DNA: TGTGCCAGTCTCGGGCAAAACTCCTACGAGCAGTACTTC. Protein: CASLGQNSYEQYF.

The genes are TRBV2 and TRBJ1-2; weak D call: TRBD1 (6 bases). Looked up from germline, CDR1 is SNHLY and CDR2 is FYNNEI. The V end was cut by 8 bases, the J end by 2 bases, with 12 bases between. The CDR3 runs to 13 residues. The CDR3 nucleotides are TGTGCCAGCGGAGGGGGACAAAACTATGGCTACACCTTC. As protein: CASGGGQNYGYTF. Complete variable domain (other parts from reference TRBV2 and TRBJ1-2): EPEVTQTPSHQVTQMGQEVILRCVPISNHLYFYWYRQILGQKVEFLVSFYNNEISEKSEIFDDQFSVERPDGSNFTLKIRSTKLEDSAMYFCASGGGQNYGYTFGSGTRLTVV.

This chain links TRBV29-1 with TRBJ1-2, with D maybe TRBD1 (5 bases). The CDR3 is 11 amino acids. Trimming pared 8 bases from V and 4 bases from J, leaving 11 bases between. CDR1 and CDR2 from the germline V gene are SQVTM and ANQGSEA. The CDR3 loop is CSIRGRYGYTF. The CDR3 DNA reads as TGCAGCATCCGGGGCCGCTATGGCTACACCTTC. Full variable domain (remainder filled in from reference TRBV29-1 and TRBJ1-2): SAVISQKPSRDICQRGTSLTIQCQVDSQVTMMFWYRQQPGQSLTLIATANQGSEATYESGFVIDKFPISRPNLTFSTLTVSNMSPEDSSIYLCSIRGRYGYTFGSGTRLTVV.

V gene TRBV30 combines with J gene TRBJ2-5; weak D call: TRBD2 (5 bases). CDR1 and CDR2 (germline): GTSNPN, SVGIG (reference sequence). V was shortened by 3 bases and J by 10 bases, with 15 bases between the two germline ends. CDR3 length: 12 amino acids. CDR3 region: CAWSGGRAVQYF. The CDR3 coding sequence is TGTGCCTGGAGCGGAGGTCGGGCAGTCCAGTACTTC.

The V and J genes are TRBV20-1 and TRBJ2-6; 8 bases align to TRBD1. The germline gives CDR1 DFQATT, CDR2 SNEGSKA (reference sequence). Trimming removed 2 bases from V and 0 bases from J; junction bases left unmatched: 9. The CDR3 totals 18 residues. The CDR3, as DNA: TGCAGTGCTAGAAACGACAGGGGAAGGGGCTCTGGGGCCAACGTCCTGACTTTC. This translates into CSARNDRGRGSGANVLTF.

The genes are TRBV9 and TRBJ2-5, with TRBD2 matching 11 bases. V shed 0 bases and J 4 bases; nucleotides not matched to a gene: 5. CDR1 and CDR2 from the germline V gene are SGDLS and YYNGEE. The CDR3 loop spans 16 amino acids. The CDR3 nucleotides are TGTGCCAGCAGCGTAGGTCTAGCGGGGGGCTCAGAGACCCAGTACTTC. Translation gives CASSVGLAGGSETQYF.

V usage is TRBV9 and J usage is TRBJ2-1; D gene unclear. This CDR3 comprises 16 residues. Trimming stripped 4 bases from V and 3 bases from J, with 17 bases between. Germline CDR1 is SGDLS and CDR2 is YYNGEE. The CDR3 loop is CASSPPHGSSYNEQFF. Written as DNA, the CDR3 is TGTGCCAGCAGCCCTCCCCATGGGTCCAGCTACAATGAGCAGTTCTTC.

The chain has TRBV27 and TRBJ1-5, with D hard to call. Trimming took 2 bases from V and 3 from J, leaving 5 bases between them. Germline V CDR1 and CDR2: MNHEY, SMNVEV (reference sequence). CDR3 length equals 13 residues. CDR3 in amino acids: CASSLVVNQPQHF. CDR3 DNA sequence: TGTGCCAGCAGTTTAGTGGTCAATCAGCCCCAGCATTTT.

The DNA for the CDR3 is TGTGCCAGCAGCTCCCAAGATCAGGGGATGGCCGCGGGGAACACTGAAGCTTTCTTT. Translation: CASSSQDQGMAAGNTEAFF. V and J are TRBV9 and TRBJ1-1; tentative D call: TRBD1 (6 bases). CDR1 SGDLS and CDR2 YYNGEE come from the germline V gene. The germline V and J ends were trimmed by 4 bases and 1 base, with 26 bases remaining between them. This CDR3 comprises 19 residues.

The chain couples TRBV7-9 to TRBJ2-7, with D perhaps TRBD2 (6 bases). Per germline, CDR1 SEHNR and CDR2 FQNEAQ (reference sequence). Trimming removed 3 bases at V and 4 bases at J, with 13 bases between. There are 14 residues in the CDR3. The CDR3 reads CASSFNGGKYEQYF. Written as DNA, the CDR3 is TGTGCCAGCAGCTTTAACGGGGGTAAATACGAGCAGTACTTC.

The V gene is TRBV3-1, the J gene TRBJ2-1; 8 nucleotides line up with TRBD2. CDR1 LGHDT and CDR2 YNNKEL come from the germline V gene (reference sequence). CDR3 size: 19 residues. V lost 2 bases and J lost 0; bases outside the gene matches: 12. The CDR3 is CASSQSEWATSGSYNEQFF. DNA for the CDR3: TGTGCCAGCAGCCAAAGTGAGTGGGCTACTAGCGGCTCCTACAATGAGCAGTTCTTC.

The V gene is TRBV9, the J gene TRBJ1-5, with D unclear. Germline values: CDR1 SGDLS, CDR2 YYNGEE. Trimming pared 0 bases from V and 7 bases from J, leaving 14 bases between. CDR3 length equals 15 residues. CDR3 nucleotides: TGTGCCAGCAGCGTAGATGGGCAACGAATACAGCCCCAGCATTTT. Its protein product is CASSVDGQRIQPQHF.